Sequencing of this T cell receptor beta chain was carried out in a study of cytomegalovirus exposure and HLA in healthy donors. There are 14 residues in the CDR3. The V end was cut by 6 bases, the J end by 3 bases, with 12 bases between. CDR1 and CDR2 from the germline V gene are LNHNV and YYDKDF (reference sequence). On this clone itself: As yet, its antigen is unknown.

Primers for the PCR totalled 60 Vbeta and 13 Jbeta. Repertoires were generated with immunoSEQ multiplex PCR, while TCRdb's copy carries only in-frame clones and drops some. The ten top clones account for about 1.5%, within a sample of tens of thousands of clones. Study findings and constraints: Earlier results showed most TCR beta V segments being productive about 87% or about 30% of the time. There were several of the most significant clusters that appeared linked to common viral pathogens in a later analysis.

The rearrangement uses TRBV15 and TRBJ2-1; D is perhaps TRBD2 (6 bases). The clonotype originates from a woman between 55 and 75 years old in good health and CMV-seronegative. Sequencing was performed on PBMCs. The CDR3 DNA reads TGTGCCACCAGGTTGAGGGAGGTCTACAATGAGCAGTTCTTC. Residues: CATRLREVYNEQFF.